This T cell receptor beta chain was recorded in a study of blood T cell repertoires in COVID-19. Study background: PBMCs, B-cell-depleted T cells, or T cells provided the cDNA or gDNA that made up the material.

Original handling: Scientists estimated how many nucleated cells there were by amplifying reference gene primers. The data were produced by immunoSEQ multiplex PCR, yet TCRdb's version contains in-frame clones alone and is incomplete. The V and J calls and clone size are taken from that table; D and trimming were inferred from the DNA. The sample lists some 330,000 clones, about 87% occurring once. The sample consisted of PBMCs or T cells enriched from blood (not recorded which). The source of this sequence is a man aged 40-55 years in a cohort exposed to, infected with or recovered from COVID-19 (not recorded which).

CDR3 region: CASSLDRGTDTQYF. The CDR3, as DNA: TGTGCCAGCAGCTTAGATAGGGGAACAGATACGCAGTATTTT. The chain uses TRBV7-6 and TRBJ2-3; a possible D gene is TRBD1 (5 bases). CDR3 length: 14 amino acids. CDR1 and CDR2 (germline): SGHVS, FNYEAQ. The V end lost 1 base, the J end lost 3 bases, and 8 bases lay between the germline ends.